Following are 15 T cell receptor beta chains from one sample sequenced in a study of T cells in localized non-small cell lung cancer. Method: immunoSEQ multiplex PCR; TCRdb's copy keeps in-frame clones and lacks some. The sample holds around 41,000 clones, approximately 80% seen once. The specimen comprised PBMCs, sampled before any cancer treatment. The source of these receptors is a man aged 40-75 years with stage II lung adenocarcinoma.

The chain carries TRBV5-1 and TRBJ2-3; maybe TRBD1 (7 bases). The CDR3 sequence is 15 residues long. V lost 1 base, J lost 5 bases, and 14 bases lay in between. Germline values: CDR1 SGHRS, CDR2 YFSETQ. CDR3 residues: CASSLRPQGGDTQYF. The CDR3 DNA reads as TGCGCCAGCAGCTTGAGACCTCAGGGGGGAGATACGCAGTATTTT.

The genes are TRBV7-9 and TRBJ2-7; a possible D gene is TRBD1 (6 bases). Trimming pared 1 base from V and 3 bases from J, leaving 13 bases between. Germline loops: CDR1 SEHNR, CDR2 FQNEAQ (reference sequence). The length of the CDR3 is 15 residues. CDR3 bases: TGTGCCAGCAGCTTAGTGGGACAAGGATACTACGAGCAGTACTTC. Translation gives CASSLVGQGYYEQYF.

The chain carries TRBV7-2 and TRBJ2-7; D is possibly TRBD1 or TRBD2 (6 bases each). The CDR3 spans 15 residues. The germline CDR1 and CDR2 sequences are SGHTA and FQGNSA. The germline V and J ends were trimmed by 5 bases and 2 bases, with 16 bases remaining between them. The DNA for the CDR3 is TGTGCCAGCAGCCCCAGGGGTAGCGGCCCCTACGAGCAGTACTTC. Its translation: CASSPRGSGPYEQYF.

This clone came up a few times. This sequence joins TRBV28 and TRBJ1-2; D uncertain. Per germline, CDR1 MDHEN and CDR2 SYDVKM. The CDR3 is 14 residues long. V was shortened by 3 bases and J by 7 bases, with 15 bases between the two germline ends. This CDR3 is CASSLGPQHSGYTF. The CDR3 nucleotides read TGTGCCAGCAGTTTGGGCCCACAGCACTCTGGCTACACCTTC.

This chain links TRBV27 with TRBJ1-6, with D perhaps TRBD1 (5 bases). This CDR3 region has 20 residues. Trimming shortened V by 6 bases and J by 5 bases, and 29 bases separated the two germline ends. Germline V gene sequence: CDR1 MNHEY, CDR2 SMNVEV (reference sequence). This chain's CDR3 is CASSLTVPGGTSANNSPLHF. In nucleotides, the CDR3 is TGTGCCAGCAGCCTTACCGTCCCCGGGGGTACAAGCGCCAATAATTCACCCCTCCACTTT.

This clone was detected a few times. CDR3 in amino acids: CASSQDWGQYEQYF. The CDR3 nucleotides are TGTGCCAGCAGCCAAGATTGGGGACAGTACGAGCAGTACTTC. The chain employs TRBV4-2 and TRBJ2-7; 7 bases are a match to TRBD1. V was pared by 0 bases and J by 4 bases, with 3 bases of the junction left unmatched. CDR1 is LGHNA, CDR2 YNFKEQ, per germline. The CDR3 sequence is 14 residues long.

This clone appeared a few times. The chain is built from TRBV10-3 and TRBJ1-6; TRBD1 aligns across 8 bases. Germline V gene data show CDR1 as ENHRY and CDR2 as SYGVKD. This CDR3 spans 12 amino acids. With 10 bases clipped from V and 13 bases from J, the junction kept 9 bases outside the gene matches. CDR3 sequence: CANGQGDTPLHF. The CDR3 coding sequence is TGTGCCAACGGACAGGGAGATACCCCCCTCCACTTT.

This clone turned up a few times. The rearrangement uses TRBV9 and TRBJ1-1; D is ambiguous. V was shortened by 3 bases and J by 0 bases, with 9 bases between the two germline ends. Looked up from germline, CDR1 is SGDLS and CDR2 is YYNGEE. The CDR3 has 14 amino acids. CDR3 sequence reads: CASSGGVMNTEAFF. CDR3 DNA: TGTGCCAGCAGCGGGGGAGTAATGAACACTGAAGCTTTCTTT.

This clone has only a few counts. The V call is TRBV30, the J call TRBJ2-3, with a tentative D call TRBD2 (5 bases). This CDR3 is 13 amino acids long. In germline, CDR1 is GTSNPN, CDR2 SVGIG (reference sequence). V dropped 1 base and J dropped 2 bases, with 7 bases sitting between them. The CDR3 loop reads CAWSAGYTDTQYF. For the CDR3, the DNA is TGTGCCTGGAGTGCGGGGTACACAGATACGCAGTATTTT.

J is TRBJ2-6 and V is TRBV5-1; D is undetermined. V lost 1 base and J lost 0, with 17 bases in between. The CDR3 has 19 residues. Germline CDR1 and CDR2: SGHRS and YFSETQ. This CDR3 is CASSLLAAGASSGANVLTF. The CDR3 nucleotides read TGCGCCAGCAGCTTGTTAGCCGCAGGTGCGAGCTCTGGGGCCAACGTCCTGACTTTC.

Within the sample, this clone is medium-sized. This rearrangement joins TRBV18 to TRBJ1-1; D might be TRBD1 (6 bases). The germline V and J ends were trimmed by 6 bases and 3 bases, with 11 bases remaining between them. Germline V gene sequence: CDR1 KGHSH, CDR2 LQKENI. The CDR3 has 13 residues. The CDR3 region has the DNA TGTGCCAGCTCCTTAGGGGGAGACACTGAAGCTTTCTTT. As protein: CASSLGGDTEAFF. The full variable domain, its missing parts supplied by reference TRBV18 and TRBJ1-1, is NAGVMQNPRHLVRRRGQEARLRCSPMKGHSHVYWYRQLPEEGLKFMVYLQKENIIDESGMPKERFSAEFPKEGPSILRIQQVVRGDSAAYFCASSLGGDTEAFFGQGTRLTVV.

The V and J genes are TRBV6-5 and TRBJ1-1, with 9 bases fitting TRBD1. V was clipped by 6 bases and J by 0 bases; unmatched bases: 2. CDR1 and CDR2 (germline): MNHEY, SVGAGI. This CDR3 is 14 amino acids long. The CDR3 DNA reads as TGTGCCAGCAGCTGGACAGGGGTGAACACTGAAGCTTTCTTT. Protein product: CASSWTGVNTEAFF.

The chain uses TRBV4-1 and TRBJ2-1, with 9 bases identical to TRBD2. With V trimmed by 4 bases and J by 1 base, 5 bases remained unmatched. This CDR3 is 16 amino acids long. Germline V gene lookup returns CDR1 MGHRA and CDR2 YSYEKL. The CDR3 loop is CASSRGGRVSYNEQFF. The CDR3 nucleotides are TGCGCCAGCAGCCGGGGCGGGAGGGTATCCTACAATGAGCAGTTCTTC.

Details on this clone: Mismatch with germline at one junction end may stem from a read error. The sample holds other DNA sequences that translate to the same CDR3. This sequence joins TRBV6-5 and TRBJ2-2; D not certain. The CDR3 length is 16 residues. The germline V gene has CDR1 MNHEY and CDR2 SVGAGI. CDR3 amino acids: CASSYSPPPIPGELFF. In DNA form, the CDR3 reads TGCGCCAGCAGTTACAGTCCTCCCCCCATCCCCGGGGAGCTGTTTTTT.

The chain recombines TRBV7-6 with TRBJ2-1; 8 bases are shared with TRBD2. V gave up 4 bases and J gave up 7 bases; unmatched junction bases: 18. This CDR3 is built from 18 residues. Germline CDR1 SGHVS, CDR2 FNYEAQ. CDR3 region: CASSSLRRSGSRRNEQFF. CDR3 DNA sequence: TGTGCCAGCAGCTCCTTGAGAAGAAGCGGGAGTAGAAGGAATGAGCAGTTCTTC.